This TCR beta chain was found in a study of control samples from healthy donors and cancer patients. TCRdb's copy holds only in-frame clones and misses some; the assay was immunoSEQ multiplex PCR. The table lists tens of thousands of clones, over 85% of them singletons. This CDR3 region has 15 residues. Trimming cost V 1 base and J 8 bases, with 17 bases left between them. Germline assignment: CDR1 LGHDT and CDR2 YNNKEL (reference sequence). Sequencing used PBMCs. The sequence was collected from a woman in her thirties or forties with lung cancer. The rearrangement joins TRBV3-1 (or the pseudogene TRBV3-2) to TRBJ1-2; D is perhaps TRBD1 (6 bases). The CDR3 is CASSQAQQGGYGYTF. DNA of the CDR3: TGTGCCAGCAGCCAAGCCCAACAAGGGGGTTACGGCTACACCTTC.